The 5 T cell receptor beta chains given below trace back to one sample, sequenced in a study of OX40 agonist ivuxolimab in advanced cancers. Sequencing used immunoSEQ multiplex PCR; TCRdb keeps in-frame clones, though not all of them. Of roughly 41,000 clones in the sample, approximately 80% are singletons; the top ten hold about 1.8%. Sample: CD4+ or CD8+ T cells sorted from blood, taken in a trial of the OX40 agonist ivuxolimab. These receptor sequences come from an adult with an advanced solid tumor such as melanoma, head and neck, liver or kidney cancer.

The chain couples TRBV6-1 to TRBJ2-7, with unresolved D. V gave up 5 bases and J gave up 5 bases, with 10 bases separating them. CDR1 and CDR2 (germline): MNHNS, SASEGT. This CDR3 region has 12 residues. CDR3 in DNA: TGTGCCAGCAGTTTCGCTAGGGACGAGCAGTACTTC. This encodes CASSFARDEQYF.

The gene calls are TRBV9 and TRBJ1-2; no clear D. In germline, CDR1 is SGDLS, CDR2 YYNGEE. This CDR3 has 12 residues. Trimming stripped 0 bases from V and 8 bases from J, with 8 bases between. The CDR3 DNA reads as TGTGCCAGCAGCGTAGATAAGGAGGGCTACACCTTC. It is translated as CASSVDKEGYTF.

J is TRBJ1-5 and V is TRBV7-2; no definite D call. In germline, CDR1 is SGHTA, CDR2 FQGNSA. Trimming took off 1 base at V and 4 bases at J, with 11 bases between the two ends. This CDR3 comprises 15 residues. CDR3 loop: CASSLDYWGNQPQHF. CDR3 nucleotides: TGTGCCAGCAGCTTAGATTACTGGGGAAATCAGCCCCAGCATTTT.

The chain combines TRBV30 with TRBJ2-7; D call uncertain. CDR3 length: 12 amino acids. Germline CDR1 and CDR2: GTSNPN and SVGIG (reference sequence). Trimming cost V 0 bases and J 2 bases, with 5 bases left between them. This chain's CDR3 is CAWSVGAYEQYF. The DNA for the CDR3 is TGTGCCTGGAGTGTAGGCGCCTACGAGCAGTACTTC. The complete variable domain, with remaining parts taken from reference TRBV30 and TRBJ2-7, reads SQTIHQWPATLVQPVGSPLSLECTVEGTSNPNLYWYRQAAGRGLQLLFYSVGIGQISSEVPQNLSASRPQDRQFILSSKKLLLSDSGFYLCAWSVGAYEQYFGPGTRLTVT.

The genes are TRBV4-1 and TRBJ1-1; D may be TRBD1 (6 bases). The CDR3 runs to 18 residues. With 1 base removed from V and 4 bases from J, the gap between germline ends came to 22 bases. CDR1 and CDR2 (germline): MGHRA, YSYEKL. CDR3 sequence: CASSQVVLNRATTTEAFF. CDR3 nucleotide sequence: TGCGCCAGCAGCCAAGTTGTCCTAAACAGGGCCACCACCACTGAAGCTTTCTTT.